The 6 T cell receptor beta chains reported below all come from one sample, sequenced in a study of CD8 T cells in Susac syndrome. Random hexamers served to reverse transcribe roughly 0.45 to 1 ug RNA. Each CDR3 protein is one row after TCRdb ran MiXCR on the immunoSEQ multiplex PCR reads. The sample holds some 180,000 distinct CDR3 sequences, about 95% seen once. The sample taken for sequencing was CD4+ T cells from PBMCs. The receptors stem from a human donor in good health.

The chain uses TRBV7-2 and TRBJ2-1; 8 nucleotides line up with TRBD2. The CDR3 runs to 18 residues. The germline gives CDR1 SGHTA, CDR2 FQGNSA. With 8 bases clipped from V and 0 bases from J, the junction kept 15 bases outside the gene matches. CDR3 sequence: CASGSPGLVIASYNEQFF. As DNA, the CDR3 is TGTGCCAGCGGGAGTCCGGGACTAGTTATAGCCTCCTACAATGAGCAGTTCTTC. Supplemented by reference TRBV7-2 and TRBJ2-1, the full variable domain reads GAGVSQSPSNKVTEKGKDVELRCDPISGHTALYWYRQSLGQGLEFLIYFQGNSAPDKSGLPSDRFSAERTGGSVSTLTIQRTQQEDSAVYLCASGSPGLVIASYNEQFFGPGTRLTVL.

This chain joins TRBV29-1 and TRBJ2-7, with 9 positions matching TRBD1. Germline V gene lookup returns CDR1 SQVTM and CDR2 ANQGSEA. This CDR3 is 13 amino acids long. With 7 bases clipped from V and 2 bases from J, the junction kept 6 bases outside the gene matches. The CDR3 region has the DNA TGCAGCGCGACCTGGACAGGGGCCTACGAGCAGTACTTC. As protein: CSATWTGAYEQYF.

The rearrangement joins TRBV29-1 to TRBJ1-1; D not certain. From germline, CDR1 is SQVTM and CDR2 ANQGSEA. V lost 4 bases and J 1 base, leaving 13 bases between the germline ends. This CDR3 is 14 amino acids long. Here the CDR3 reads CSVAVLSGNTEAFF. In nucleotides, the CDR3 is TGCAGCGTTGCCGTGTTATCGGGGAACACTGAAGCTTTCTTT.

The rearrangement links TRBV25-1 to TRBJ2-3, with 13 bases aligning to TRBD2. Trimming at V came to 3 bases and at J to 5 bases, leaving 11 bases not matched to a gene. The germline V gene has CDR1 MGHDK and CDR2 SYGVNS. The length of the CDR3 is 18 residues. The CDR3 is CASSESIPGLAGKDTQYF. CDR3 nucleotides: TGTGCCAGCAGTGAGTCAATTCCGGGACTAGCGGGAAAAGATACGCAGTATTTT.

This rearrangement joins TRBV27 to TRBJ2-7; D is perhaps TRBD1 (6 bases). V shed 5 bases and J shed 7 bases, with 30 bases lying between them. Germline CDR1 MNHEY, CDR2 SMNVEV (reference sequence). The CDR3 extends over 18 amino acids. CDR3 nucleotides: TGTGCCAGCAGTCCACTCCGCCTCACAGGGCCAGCACGCGGGGAGCAGTACTTC. Amino acids: CASSPLRLTGPARGEQYF.

The chain couples TRBV29-1 to TRBJ2-7, with D possibly being TRBD1 (5 bases). The V end lost 7 bases, the J end lost 3 bases, and 13 bases lay between the germline ends. The V gene's germline CDR1 is SQVTM and CDR2 ANQGSEA. This CDR3 is built from 12 residues. CDR3 coding DNA: TGCAGCGCCGGACACTGGGGCTACGAGCAGTACTTC. Translating gives CSAGHWGYEQYF.